This T cell receptor (beta chain) was captured in a study of blood T cell repertoires in COVID-19. The overall study: Samples of COVID-19 (acute and convalescent) were obtained from the United States, Italy and Spain.

Methods used by the authors: Amplification from reference gene primers served as the basis for estimated nucleated cell counts. Libraries were prepared by immunoSEQ multiplex PCR; TCRdb keeps only in-frame clonotypes and omits some of them. V and J calls and clone size come straight from that table; D and trimming were deduced from the DNA. Here the sample spans about 210,000 clones, 84% being singletons. The length of the CDR3 is 14 residues. Germline V gene sequence: CDR1 SEHNR, CDR2 FQNEAQ (reference sequence). V was cut by 9 bases and J by 1 base, with 12 bases left in between. The chain combines TRBV7-9 with TRBJ2-2, with a possible D match to TRBD1 (6 bases). Sample: PBMCs or T cells enriched from blood (not recorded which). This sequence was found in a woman between 25 and 40 years old who had been exposed to COVID-19. The CDR3 loop reads CARTSTGNTGELFF. CDR3 DNA sequence: TGTGCCAGGACATCGACAGGGAACACCGGGGAGCTGTTTTTT.